Listed below are T cell receptor beta chains from one sample, sequenced in a study of identical twins. MiXCR was run by TCRdb on the 5' RACE reads, yielding one entry per CDR3 protein. The sample contains approximately 530,000 distinct CDR3 sequences, about a fifth of which appear only once. These sequences were also reported in another study, on yellow fever vaccine responses in identical twins.

The sample consisted of CD4+ T cells sorted from blood. The receptors derive from a woman between 18 and 29 years old in good health. Both conserved end residues are trimmed from each CDR3. The D gene is left open where the match is weak. Rows give clone size only sometimes, using once, few, many, or a class for an expanded clone.

>TRBJ2-1|.|TRBV15|.
ATSRVRATASTDEQF
>TRBJ1-4|many|TRBV25-1|TRBD1
ASSGTGGEEKLF
>TRBJ2-6|.|TRBV11-2|.
ASSLVPGISSGANVLT
>TRBJ2-3|few|TRBV24-1|TRBD1
ATSRDRGDTQY
>TRBJ2-3|few|TRBV10-3|.
ASKGSSTDTQY
>TRBJ2-3|.|TRBV10-3|TRBD2
AIRAGTSGDLGGTDTQY
>TRBJ2-7|.|TRBV12-3/TRBV12-4|.
ASSFRRGYEQY
>TRBJ2-7|few|TRBV25-1|TRBD2
ASSIRTSGYEQY
>TRBJ2-3|few|TRBV7-8|.
ASSRGGRTDTQY
>TRBJ2-1|.|TRBV2|.
ASCGTHEQF
>TRBJ1-2|.|TRBV3-1|.
ASSQGLLSGYT
>TRBJ2-1|.|TRBV10-2|.
ASSDGGTRDEQF
>TRBJ2-7|.|TRBV12-3/TRBV12-4|TRBD2
ASRPSGRGYEQY
>TRBJ1-5|.|TRBV20-1|TRBD1
SAREGDRVYQPQH
>TRBJ1-6|few|TRBV9|TRBD1
ASSDRQGANSPLH
>TRBJ2-1|many|TRBV28|.
ASSLYYNEQF
>TRBJ2-5|few|TRBV5-1|TRBD2
ASSFFGTSGRGQETQY
>TRBJ1-1|.|TRBV6-5|.
ASSWGLNTEAF
>TRBJ2-1|few|TRBV7-3|TRBD2
ASSPTSGEDNEQF
>TRBJ2-1|.|TRBV19|.
ASSKGSWPYNEQF
>TRBJ2-1|few|TRBV24-1|TRBD1
ATSEPPGQEDNEQF
>TRBJ2-3|.|TRBV20-1|.
SARSGADTQY
>TRBJ2-3|.|TRBV24-1|TRBD2
ATSEASGIPDTQY
>TRBJ2-1|.|TRBV4-1|TRBD2
ASSQEETSVSYNEQF
>TRBJ1-1|.|TRBV20-1|.
SARGGVNTEAF
>TRBJ2-7|.|TRBV24-1|.
ATSDDLYEQY
>TRBJ1-2|.|TRBV12-3/TRBV12-4|.
ASSSYGTQGFGYT
>TRBJ1-1|many|TRBV20-1|.
SSGVDTEAF
>TRBJ2-1|many|TRBV20-1|TRBD2
SARAPGLAYNEQF
>TRBJ2-2|.|TRBV3-1|.
ASSQGQGGAGELF
>TRBJ2-2|few|TRBV7-9|.
ASSLSGSQGTGELF
>TRBJ2-1|.|TRBV7-3|.
ASSLTGERRDSQF
>TRBJ2-5|few|TRBV7-2|TRBD1
ASSLRGPGETQY
>TRBJ1-4|few|TRBV6-5|.
ASTNGGKLF
>TRBJ2-3|.|TRBV20-1|.
SARDFNSGSTDTQY
>TRBJ2-1|.|TRBV7-9|TRBD1
ASSSRGTGLFNEQF
>TRBJ1-1|.|TRBV5-5|.
ASSSLGDLRDTEAF
>TRBJ2-2|few|TRBV20-1|TRBD1
SASPGQGAPGELF
>TRBJ2-3|few|TRBV11-2|TRBD2
ASSLDVASGLGDTQY
>TRBJ2-1|few|TRBV7-7|TRBD2
ASSFRRTSELNEQF
>TRBJ1-5|few|TRBV3-1|.
ASSQDSRFFQPQH
>TRBJ2-3|.|TRBV20-1|TRBD1
SASCPGQGTDTQY
>TRBJ1-1|.|TRBV20-1|.
SARVWGRTEAF
>TRBJ2-1|few|TRBV14|TRBD1
ASSHTRDRGNEQF
>TRBJ1-4|.|TRBV5-1|TRBD1
ASSLSTGANEKLF
>TRBJ2-1|few|TRBV18|.
ASSQTAGGGNEQF
>TRBJ2-3|.|TRBV12-3/TRBV12-4|TRBD1
ASSQRAGGGTDTQY
>TRBJ2-5|.|TRBV5-5|.
ASSLRLLGVQETQY
>TRBJ1-5|.|TRBV10-3|.
AISATNQPQH
>TRBJ2-3|many|TRBV12-3/TRBV12-4|.
ASSLVDTQY